This T cell receptor beta chain was sequenced in a study of blood T cell repertoires in COVID-19. Across the study: Sites in the United States, Italy and Spain provided acute and convalescent COVID-19 samples.

The CDR3 runs 15 residues. CDR1 and CDR2 from the germline V gene are SQVTM and ANQGSEA. The J segment lost 5 bases and the V segment lost 4 bases, leaving 8 bases of the junction unmatched. As originally analysed: Scientists estimated how many nucleated cells there were by amplifying reference gene primers. Sequencing was performed with immunoSEQ multiplex PCR; in TCRdb, only in-frame clones are kept and a portion is missing. V, J and clone size are taken as reported in that table, and D and trimming were inferred from the DNA itself. The table includes tens of thousands of clones, over 80% detected once. In its sample, this clone was seen once.

The source material was peripheral blood. The V call is TRBV29-1, the J call TRBJ2-2; 9 nucleotides line up with TRBD2. The TCR originated in a woman older than 75 with active or convalescent COVID-19. CDR3 loop: CSVGSFSGGTGELFF. DNA for the CDR3: TGCAGCGTTGGAAGTTTCAGCGGGGGGACCGGGGAGCTGTTTTTT.